This is a list of T cell receptor beta chains from one sample in a study of blood T cell repertoires in COVID-19. Measured with immunoSEQ multiplex PCR; TCRdb has only the in-frame clones, and not every one. The sample lists fewer than 120,000 clones, 65% to 90% occurring once. Sequencing input: peripheral blood. These receptors all stem from a woman aged 55-69 years with acute or convalescent COVID-19. Each CDR3 is given with its conserved first and last residue. Each record gives: V gene, D gene, clone size, J gene, CDR3 protein, CDR3 DNA. The D gene is left open where the match is weak. Size is stated for part of the rows, as once, few or many counts, or as a class when the clone is expanded.

V: TRBV10-3; D: .; size: .; J: TRBJ1-1; CDR3: CAISDPGRSNTEAFF; DNA: TGTGCCATCAGTGACCCGGGGAGGAGTAACACTGAAGCTTTCTTT
V: TRBV2; D: .; size: .; J: TRBJ2-2; CDR3: CASSTGLGELFF; DNA: TGTGCCAGCAGCACAGGCCTCGGGGAGCTGTTTTTT
V: TRBV19; D: .; size: .; J: TRBJ2-7; CDR3: CASSPSGGAYEQYF; DNA: TGTGCCAGTAGTCCTTCTGGCGGGGCCTACGAGCAGTACTTC
V: TRBV30; D: TRBD1; size: .; J: TRBJ1-3; CDR3: CAFLSLDRGSVSGNTIYF; DNA: TGTGCCTTCCTCTCCTTGGACAGGGGAAGTGTGTCTGGAAACACCATATATTTT
V: TRBV11-2; D: TRBD2; size: .; J: TRBJ2-1; CDR3: CASSLILAANEQFF; DNA: TGTGCCAGCAGCTTAATACTAGCGGCCAATGAGCAGTTCTTC
V: TRBV7-3; D: TRBD1; size: .; J: TRBJ2-2; CDR3: CASSPETGIDEGELFF; DNA: TGTGCCAGCAGCCCCGAGACAGGGATCGATGAAGGGGAGCTGTTTTTT
V: TRBV13; D: TRBD1; size: .; J: TRBJ1-5; CDR3: CASSLGPGQAGGPQHF; DNA: TGTGCCAGCAGCTTAGGCCCGGGACAGGCCGGCGGGCCCCAGCATTTT
V: TRBV3-1/TRBV3-2; D: .; size: .; J: TRBJ1-1; CDR3: CASSQGGGMTEAFF; DNA: TGTGCCAGCAGCCAAGGGGGGGGGATGACTGAAGCTTTCTTT
V: TRBV5-5; D: TRBD1; size: few; J: TRBJ1-3; CDR3: CASSMDRAQNTIYF; DNA: TGTGCCAGCAGTATGGACAGGGCGCAAAACACCATATATTTT
V: TRBV5-1; D: .; size: .; J: TRBJ1-1; CDR3: CASRQDRNTEAFF; DNA: TGCGCCAGCAGACAGGACAGGAACACTGAAGCTTTCTTT
V: TRBV5-1; D: TRBD2; size: .; J: TRBJ2-1; CDR3: CASSYAGLAGGGNEQFF; DNA: TGCGCCAGCAGCTACGCGGGACTAGCTGGGGGAGGAAATGAGCAGTTCTTC
V: TRBV30; D: TRBD1; size: .; J: TRBJ1-6; CDR3: CAWSVHRGHGSPLHF; DNA: TGTGCCTGGAGTGTACACAGGGGGCATGGTTCACCCCTCCACTTT
V: TRBV6-5; D: .; size: .; J: TRBJ1-2; CDR3: CASSYSTVYGYTF; DNA: TGTGCCAGCAGTTACTCGACAGTCTATGGCTACACCTTC
V: TRBV30; D: TRBD1; size: few; J: TRBJ1-1; CDR3: CAWSTPGGYWGAFF; DNA: TGTGCCTGGTCCACCCCAGGGGGTTACTGGGGAGCTTTCTTT
V: TRBV30; D: TRBD1; size: .; J: TRBJ1-6; CDR3: CAWTLGTAPLHF; DNA: TGTGCCTGGACCCTCGGGACAGCACCCCTCCACTTT
V: TRBV19; D: .; size: .; J: TRBJ1-2; CDR3: CASSRDYGYTF; DNA: TGTGCCAGTAGTCGGGATTATGGCTACACCTTC